Presented here are 27 T cell receptor beta chains from one specimen sequenced in a study of shared T cell receptors in the human thymus (dated by TCRdb to the early 2020s). Receptor amplification or capture employed the immunoSEQ multiplex PCR assay. TCRdb mirrors the immuneACCESS table, restricted to in-frame sequences. Some clones are absent from its copies; in checked studies, under half trace to an unresolved V gene, and the reason for the others is unknown. Recorded for this sample are about 660,000 clones; around 87% of them occurred a single time. The top ten constitute about 0.0094% of the sample. These data were also filed under a second study, of human thymus T cells.

Sequenced material: thymocytes. The receptors shown here come from a boy under two years old with a congenital heart defect. Donor details come from another sample of the same person, matched by shared clones.

The rearrangement links TRBV29-1 to TRBJ2-7; a weak D match, TRBD1 (6 bases). The CDR3 has 12 amino acids. Germline assignment: CDR1 SQVTM and CDR2 ANQGSEA. Trimming stripped 1 base from V and 2 bases from J, with 6 bases between. The CDR3: CSVEAGAYEQYF. The CDR3 coding sequence is TGCAGCGTTGAAGCAGGGGCCTACGAGCAGTACTTC.

The gene calls are TRBV5-1 and TRBJ2-2; possibly TRBD1 for D (5 bases). Trimming took off 0 bases at V and 1 base at J, with 19 bases between the two ends. Per germline, CDR1 SGHRS and CDR2 YFSETQ. The CDR3 covers 19 residues. Here the CDR3 DNA reads TGCGCCAGCAGCTTGGCCGTCAGGGAAAGTCGGTGGAACACCGGGGAGCTGTTTTTT. Amino acid sequence: CASSLAVRESRWNTGELFF.

This clone was detected once. The chain recombines TRBV5-1 with TRBJ2-2; a possible D gene is TRBD2 (6 bases). This CDR3 is 17 amino acids long. CDR1 and CDR2 from the germline V gene are SGHRS and YFSETQ. The V end lost 2 bases, the J end lost 0 bases, and 14 bases lay between the germline ends. The CDR3 bases are TGCGCCAGCAGCTTTGAGAGCGGGCCCGCGAACACCGGGGAGCTGTTTTTT. Translation: CASSFESGPANTGELFF.

This clone was seen more than once but under ten times. J is TRBJ2-3 and V is TRBV14; TRBD2 aligns across 10 bases. The CDR3 is made up of 19 amino acids. Germline V gene lookup returns CDR1 SGHDN and CDR2 FVKESK. Trimming cost V 3 bases and J 6 bases; bases outside gene matches: 18. The chain's CDR3 is CASSQVFISGRDQGDTQYF. The CDR3 DNA reads TGTGCCAGCAGCCAGGTTTTTATCAGCGGGAGGGACCAGGGGGATACGCAGTATTTT.

The V and J genes are TRBV13 and TRBJ1-4; D is possibly TRBD1 (6 bases). This CDR3 region has 16 residues. Germline V gives CDR1 PRHDT, CDR2 FYEKMQ (reference sequence). The V end was cut by 2 bases, the J end by 6 bases, with 16 bases between. Here the CDR3 DNA reads TGTGCCAGCAGCTTACACCCAGGGAGGGGGTATGAAAAACTGTTTTTT. Its protein is CASSLHPGRGYEKLFF.

This clone appeared a few times. The V gene is TRBV2, the J gene TRBJ1-4; no definite D call. V was trimmed by 4 bases and J by 0 bases, leaving 9 bases between them. The CDR3 loop spans 15 amino acids. Per germline, CDR1 SNHLY and CDR2 FYNNEI. CDR3: CASSGLPATNEKLFF. The DNA for the CDR3 is TGTGCCAGCAGTGGCCTACCTGCAACTAATGAAAAACTGTTTTTT.

The chain joins TRBV7-2 to TRBJ1-5, with TRBD1 identical over 7 bases. Losses at the gene ends were 5 bases for V and 3 bases for J; bases not matched to a gene: 16. This CDR3 region has 18 residues. The germline V gene encodes CDR1 SGHTA and CDR2 FQGNSA. CDR3 sequence reads: CASSPETGWILHNQPQHF. In DNA form, the CDR3 reads TGTGCCAGCAGCCCGGAGACAGGGTGGATACTACACAATCAGCCCCAGCATTTT.

The V gene is TRBV15, the J gene TRBJ2-7, with 8 nucleotides matching TRBD2. V was pared by 3 bases and J by 3 bases, with 10 bases of the junction left unmatched. The CDR3 runs 16 residues. Germline loops: CDR1 LNHNV, CDR2 YYDKDF (reference sequence). The CDR3 reads CATSSIEVSGNYEQYF. The CDR3 nucleotides read TGTGCCACCAGCAGTATAGAAGTTAGCGGGAACTACGAGCAGTACTTC.

V gene TRBV27 combines with J gene TRBJ2-7, with 8 bases fitting TRBD2. The ends lost 0 bases at V and 2 bases at J; junction bases unmatched: 12. This CDR3 spans 18 amino acids. CDR1 and CDR2 (germline): MNHEY, SMNVEV (reference sequence). The CDR3 here is CASSLSSGGDLSTYEQYF. The DNA for the CDR3 is TGTGCCAGCAGTTTATCCAGCGGGGGTGACCTTAGCACCTACGAGCAGTACTTC.

V is TRBV27 and J is TRBJ1-4; 9 nucleotides match TRBD1. CDR1 is MNHEY and CDR2 is SMNVEV in the germline V gene (reference sequence). The ends lost 1 base at V and 2 bases at J; junction bases unmatched: 5. The CDR3 length is 17 residues. CDR3 amino acids: CASSLFPDRGTNEKLFF. The CDR3 DNA reads as TGTGCCAGCAGTTTATTTCCGGACAGGGGCACTAATGAAAAACTGTTTTTT.

V gene TRBV27 combines with J gene TRBJ2-7; TRBD1 matches 8 bases. From germline, CDR1 is MNHEY and CDR2 SMNVEV (reference sequence). The trim removed 5 bases at V and 1 base at J, leaving 4 bases unmatched. There are 14 residues in the CDR3. CDR3 in DNA: TGTGCCAGCAGTAGTCGACAGGGGTCCTACGAGCAGTACTTC. Amino acid sequence: CASSSRQGSYEQYF.

The chain joins TRBV30 to TRBJ2-1; 9 bases match TRBD1. V was clipped by 5 bases and J by 5 bases; unmatched bases: 7. CDR3 size: 14 residues. The V gene's germline CDR1 is GTSNPN and CDR2 SVGIG (reference sequence). CDR3 bases: TGTGCCTGGTTACACCGGGACAGGGACAATGAGCAGTTCTTC. Translated: CAWLHRDRDNEQFF.

The chain is built from TRBV27 and TRBJ2-3, with a possible D match to TRBD1 (6 bases). The CDR3 is 13 residues long. The V end lost 6 bases, the J end lost 6 bases, and 13 bases lay between the germline ends. Germline lookup yields CDR1 MNHEY and CDR2 SMNVEV (reference sequence). CDR3: CASSLGTKDTQYF. The CDR3 DNA reads as TGTGCCAGCAGCCTCGGGACAAAGGATACGCAGTATTTT.

J is TRBJ2-7 and V is TRBV5-6, with 7 bases matching TRBD1. This CDR3 is built from 14 residues. The V segment lost 2 bases and the J segment 4 bases; nucleotides outside the gene matches: 6. The germline V gene encodes CDR1 SGHDT and CDR2 YYEEEE. The chain's CDR3 is CASSFGKGAYEQYF. CDR3 nucleotides: TGTGCCAGCAGCTTCGGAAAGGGGGCTTACGAGCAGTACTTC.

The V gene is TRBV4-1, the J gene TRBJ1-1, with 7 bases identical to TRBD1. The trim removed 0 bases at V and 0 bases at J, leaving 22 bases unmatched. Germline V gene sequence: CDR1 MGHRA, CDR2 YSYEKL. This CDR3 is built from 22 residues. As DNA, the CDR3 is TGCGCCAGCAGCCAAGATTATTCGACAGGGAAGCCCATGAGGCCCATGAACACTGAAGCTTTCTTT. Translating gives CASSQDYSTGKPMRPMNTEAFF.

This sequence joins TRBV7-8 and TRBJ1-5; D remains unclear. This CDR3 region has 14 residues. Germline CDR1 SGHVS, CDR2 FQNEAQ. Trimming removed 1 base at V and 5 bases at J, with 9 bases between. The CDR3 nucleotides are TGTGCCAGCAGCTTAGTTTTGCGGGATCAGCCCCAGCATTTT. This translates into CASSLVLRDQPQHF.

This clone was detected only once. The V call is TRBV19, the J call TRBJ2-3, with D unclear. Trimming shortened V by 1 base and J by 1 base, and 9 bases separated the two germline ends. CDR1 is LNHDA and CDR2 is SQIVND in the germline V gene (reference sequence). CDR3 length: 15 amino acids. The CDR3 sequence: CASSIASWGTDTQYF. The CDR3, as DNA: TGTGCCAGTAGTATAGCTAGTTGGGGCACAGATACGCAGTATTTT. Complete variable domain (other parts from reference TRBV19 and TRBJ2-3): DGGITQSPKYLFRKEGQNVTLSCEQNLNHDAMYWYRQDPGQGLRLIYYSQIVNDFQKGDIAEGYSVSREKKESFPLTVTSAQKNPTAFYLCASSIASWGTDTQYFGPGTRLTVL.

V usage is TRBV5-6 and J usage is TRBJ2-3, with TRBD1 as a possible D gene (5 bases). V lost 0 bases and J lost 7, with 6 bases in between. Germline values: CDR1 SGHDT, CDR2 YYEEEE. CDR3 length equals 12 residues. This chain's CDR3 is CASSLGTNTQYF. The CDR3 DNA reads as TGTGCCAGCAGCTTGGGGACAAATACGCAGTATTTT. The variable domain in full, with the rest retrieved from reference TRBV5-6 and TRBJ2-3, is DAGVTQSPTHLIKTRGQQVTLRCSPKSGHDTVSWYQQALGQGPQFIFQYYEEEERQRGNFPDRFSGHQFPNYSSELNVNALLLGDSALYLCASSLGTNTQYFGPGTRLTVL.

The chain couples TRBV9 to TRBJ2-2; TRBD2 aligns across 8 bases. The CDR3 contains 19 residues. In germline, CDR1 is SGDLS, CDR2 YYNGEE. V shed 1 base, J shed 7 bases, and the junction held 18 bases outside the gene matches. The CDR3 DNA reads TGTGCCAGCAGCGTAACCGGGACCCCGGGACTAGAGTTCCACGGGGAGCTGTTTTTT. It encodes CASSVTGTPGLEFHGELFF.

The chain combines TRBV18 with TRBJ2-7, with D possibly matching TRBD1 (6 bases). The CDR3 consists of 16 residues. V was clipped by 1 base and J by 2 bases, with 15 bases between them. CDR1 and CDR2 (germline): KGHSH, LQKENI. CDR3 DNA sequence: TGTGCCAGCTCACCACTACAGGGCCGGGGCGCCTACGAGCAGTACTTC. Its translation is CASSPLQGRGAYEQYF. Full variable domain (rest looked up from reference TRBV18 and TRBJ2-7): NAGVMQNPRHLVRRRGQEARLRCSPMKGHSHVYWYRQLPEEGLKFMVYLQKENIIDESGMPKERFSAEFPKEGPSILRIQQVVRGDSAAYFCASSPLQGRGAYEQYFGPGTRLTVT.

This clone was seen just once. DNA for the CDR3: TGTGCCAGCAGTCCCCCTTCCTACGAGCAGTACTTC. Translated: CASSPPSYEQYF. The V and J genes are TRBV27 and TRBJ2-7; D is ambiguous. V was shortened by 5 bases and J by 1 base, with 6 bases between the two germline ends. The CDR3 runs to 12 residues. CDR1 and CDR2 (germline): MNHEY, SMNVEV (reference sequence).

This clone was observed a few times. The chain couples TRBV19 to TRBJ2-7, with a tentative D call TRBD2 (6 bases). V shed 5 bases and J shed 0 bases, with 11 bases lying between them. In germline, CDR1 is LNHDA, CDR2 SQIVND (reference sequence). The CDR3 extends over 14 amino acids. CDR3 sequence (DNA): TGTGCCAGTAGTCGGGACTCCCTCTCCTACGAGCAGTACTTC. Its protein is CASSRDSLSYEQYF.

The J gene is TRBJ1-1, the V gene TRBV7-4, with D tentatively TRBD1 (5 bases). V lost 1 base, J lost 7 bases, and 7 bases lay in between. CDR3 length: 12 residues. Germline V gene lookup returns CDR1 SGHVT and CDR2 SQSDAQ. CDR3 in amino acids: CASSLDQGEAFF. CDR3 sequence (DNA): TGTGCCAGCAGCTTAGATCAGGGTGAAGCTTTCTTT.

This sequence joins TRBV10-3 and TRBJ2-2; 7 positions match TRBD1. The trim removed 2 bases at V and 0 bases at J, leaving 3 bases unmatched. Germline V gene sequence: CDR1 ENHRY, CDR2 SYGVKD. The CDR3 is 16 amino acids. This CDR3 is CAISETGTANTGELFF. The CDR3 nucleotides read TGTGCCATCAGTGAGACAGGGACAGCGAACACCGGGGAGCTGTTTTTT.

This chain joins TRBV7-4 and TRBJ2-5, with TRBD2 identical over 11 bases. After removal of 5 bases from V and 2 bases from J, the junction contained 4 bases not matched to a gene. CDR3 length: 15 residues. Germline CDR1 and CDR2: SGHVT and SQSDAQ. CDR3 sequence: CASSPGLAAQETQYF. The CDR3 nucleotides are TGTGCCAGCAGCCCGGGACTAGCGGCTCAAGAGACCCAGTACTTC.

With respect to this clone: The junction does not match germline at one end; this may be a read error. The V call is TRBV27, the J call TRBJ1-6; D is ambiguous. The CDR3 spans 12 residues. Germline V lookup: CDR1 MNHEY, CDR2 SMNVEV (reference sequence). As DNA, the CDR3 is TGTGCCAGCAGTCCACATAATTCCCCCCTCCACTTT. Translating gives CASSPHNSPLHF.

This sequence joins TRBV7-2 and TRBJ2-7; D call uncertain. Germline loops: CDR1 SGHTA, CDR2 FQGNSA. Trimming cost V 5 bases and J 4 bases, with 12 bases left between them. The CDR3 is 13 amino acids. The CDR3 here is CASSPELGYEQYF. DNA for the CDR3: TGTGCCAGCAGCCCCGAACTTGGTTACGAGCAGTACTTC. Full variable domain (remainder filled in from reference TRBV7-2 and TRBJ2-7): GAGVSQSPSNKVTEKGKDVELRCDPISGHTALYWYRQSLGQGLEFLIYFQGNSAPDKSGLPSDRFSAERTGGSVSTLTIQRTQQEDSAVYLCASSPELGYEQYFGPGTRLTVT.